This passage covers 3 T cell receptor beta chains from one sample sequenced in a study of early T cells in non-severe SARS-CoV-2 infection. Via MiXCR, TCRdb re-called the 5' RACE reads, giving one row per CDR3 protein. The data show roughly 80,000 distinct CDR3 sequences, about 15% seen once. The sequencing sample was made of whole blood. These receptors all come from an adult who was a healthcare worker with PCR-confirmed SARS-CoV-2 infection or an uninfected control (not recorded which).

J is TRBJ1-6 and V is TRBV12-3 or TRBV12-4; D is unclear. The germline V and J ends were trimmed by 1 base and 12 bases, with 10 bases remaining between them. The CDR3 consists of 13 residues. The CDR3 protein is CASSLDDAGPLHF. CDR3 coding DNA: TGTGCCAGCAGTTTAGATGATGCCGGACCCCTCCACTTT.

This clonotype was counted between two and nine times. The chain is built from TRBV12-3 or TRBV12-4 and TRBJ2-7; TRBD1 aligns across 10 bases. The V and J ends lost 5 bases and 6 bases, in that order; junction bases with no gene match: 7. This CDR3 spans 14 amino acids. The CDR3 is CASSGPGQGSEQYF. In DNA form, the CDR3 reads TGTGCCAGCAGTGGGCCGGGACAGGGGAGCGAGCAGTACTTC.

The chain links TRBV3-1 to TRBJ2-5, with D possibly matching TRBD1 (5 bases). Germline-derived CDR1 and CDR2 are LGHDT and YNNKEL (reference sequence). The CDR3 is made up of 15 amino acids. V was pared by 1 base and J by 3 bases, with 12 bases between. CDR3 in amino acids: CASSQGGAVEETQYF. The CDR3 nucleotides read TGTGCCAGCAGCCAAGGTGGGGCGGTTGAAGAGACCCAGTACTTC.